This entry lists 22 T cell receptor beta chains sequenced from one sample in a study of cytomegalovirus exposure and HLA in healthy donors. PCR used 60 Vbeta primers and 13 Jbeta primers. Generated by immunoSEQ multiplex PCR, the TCRdb table keeps only in-frame clones and is missing some. The sample has some 150,000 clones; around three quarters are singletons. Sequencing input: PBMCs. Receptors were obtained from a man aged 35 to 55 in good health and CMV-seronegative.

The chain joins TRBV4-1 to TRBJ1-2, with D possibly TRBD1 on 6 matching bases. The CDR3 contains 16 residues. Per germline, CDR1 MGHRA and CDR2 YSYEKL. Between the trimmed V and J ends, which lost 2 bases and 1 base, there was a span of 14 bases. The CDR3 DNA reads as TGCGCCAGCAGCCAATTAGGACAGAAAAATAACTATGGCTACACCTTC. This codes for CASSQLGQKNNYGYTF.

CDR3 loop: CASSLLGTGATYGYTF. The CDR3 DNA sequence: TGTGCCAGCTCCTTACTCGGGACAGGGGCCACCTATGGCTACACCTTC. The chain is built from TRBV7-8 and TRBJ1-2; TRBD1 agrees at 10 bases. Trimming at V came to 8 bases and at J to 4 bases, leaving 13 bases not matched to a gene. Germline CDR1 SGHVS, CDR2 FQNEAQ. The length of the CDR3 is 16 residues.

This clone was detected once. The gene calls are TRBV2 and TRBJ2-7; 11 bases map to TRBD1. The junction had 11 bases not matched to a gene; V was cut back by 7 bases and J by 9 bases. CDR3 size: 14 residues. Germline CDR1 and CDR2: SNHLY and FYNNEI. CDR3: CASNRGTGGRRQYF. The DNA of the CDR3 is TGTGCCAGCAATAGGGGGACAGGGGGGAGAAGGCAGTACTTC.

The chain combines TRBV9 with TRBJ2-3; TRBD1 agrees at 10 bases. Germline CDR1 reads SGDLS; CDR2 reads YYNGEE. The CDR3 consists of 17 residues. The J segment lost 1 base and the V segment lost 2 bases, leaving 7 bases of the junction unmatched. CDR3 region: CASSVETGGRGTDTQYF. The CDR3, as DNA: TGTGCCAGCAGCGTGGAGACAGGGGGCCGGGGCACAGATACGCAGTATTTT.

V and J are TRBV9 and TRBJ2-3, with 8 positions matching TRBD1. Losses at the gene ends were 3 bases for V and 2 bases for J; bases not matched to a gene: 5. This CDR3 region has 15 residues. Germline V gives CDR1 SGDLS, CDR2 YYNGEE. This chain's CDR3 is CASSGRDRTTDTQYF. The CDR3 DNA sequence: TGTGCCAGCAGCGGCCGGGACAGGACCACAGATACGCAGTATTTT.

This clone was picked up one time. V is TRBV19 and J is TRBJ2-3; TRBD1 agrees at 7 bases. The CDR3 covers 14 residues. Germline CDR1 LNHDA, CDR2 SQIVND (reference sequence). V dropped 5 bases and J dropped 5; count of bases not matched to a gene: 7. The CDR3 region is CASSPGTVGDTQYF. In DNA form, the CDR3 reads TGTGCCAGTAGTCCGGGGACAGTGGGAGATACGCAGTATTTT. Looking up the rest from reference TRBV19 and TRBJ2-3 gives the full variable domain: DGGITQSPKYLFRKEGQNVTLSCEQNLNHDAMYWYRQDPGQGLRLIYYSQIVNDFQKGDIAEGYSVSREKKESFPLTVTSAQKNPTAFYLCASSPGTVGDTQYFGPGTRLTVL.

This clone occurred once. The chain couples TRBV6-1 to TRBJ2-3; 7 bases map to TRBD1. The length of the CDR3 is 15 residues. Per the germline V gene, CDR1 is MNHNS and CDR2 is SASEGT. V gave up 6 bases and J gave up 2 bases; unmatched junction bases: 8. CDR3 in amino acids: CASRDRPYSTDTQYF. The CDR3 coding sequence is TGTGCCAGCAGGGACAGGCCTTACTCCACAGATACGCAGTATTTT.

The chain recombines TRBV6-5 with TRBJ2-2; 8 bases fit TRBD2. CDR1 MNHEY and CDR2 SVGAGI come from the germline V gene. There are 13 residues in the CDR3. V dropped 7 bases and J dropped 6; count of bases not matched to a gene: 4. The CDR3 DNA reads as TGTGCCAGCAAGCGGGAGTGGGCCGGGGAGCTGTTTTTT. It translates to CASKREWAGELFF.

CDR3 coding DNA: TGTGCCAGCTCACCCTCCCGGACAGAAAGCGCTGAAGCTTTCTTT. Amino acids: CASSPSRTESAEAFF. The chain employs TRBV18 and TRBJ1-1; a weak D match, TRBD1 (6 bases). V gave up 3 bases and J gave up 6 bases, with 17 bases separating them. The CDR3 spans 15 residues. CDR1 is KGHSH and CDR2 is LQKENI in the germline V gene. The variable domain in full, with the rest retrieved from reference TRBV18 and TRBJ1-1, is NAGVMQNPRHLVRRRGQEARLRCSPMKGHSHVYWYRQLPEEGLKFMVYLQKENIIDESGMPKERFSAEFPKEGPSILRIQQVVRGDSAAYFCASSPSRTESAEAFFGQGTRLTVV.

Sample share makes this clone medium-sized. The chain couples TRBV19 to TRBJ2-2; D might be TRBD2 (7 bases). The CDR3 is 16 residues long. CDR1 and CDR2 from the germline V gene are LNHDA and SQIVND (reference sequence). V lost 3 bases to trimming and J lost 6 bases, with 17 bases between them. CDR3 amino acids: CASSINGGALAGELFF. The CDR3 DNA is TGTGCCAGTAGTATCAATGGGGGGGCCTTGGCCGGGGAGCTGTTTTTT.

The chain uses TRBV5-1 and TRBJ2-5, with 7 bases aligning to TRBD1. Germline CDR1 SGHRS, CDR2 YFSETQ. This CDR3 region has 14 residues. V was clipped by 7 bases and J by 2 bases; unmatched bases: 8. The CDR3 spells CASSLRDRQETQYF. The DNA for the CDR3 is TGCGCCAGCTCACTCCGGGACAGACAAGAGACCCAGTACTTC. Drawing the rest from reference TRBV5-1 and TRBJ2-5, the complete variable domain is KAGVTQTPRYLIKTRGQQVTLSCSPISGHRSVSWYQQTPGQGLQFLFEYFSETQRNKGNFPGRFSGRQFSNSRSEMNVSTLELGDSALYLCASSLRDRQETQYFGPGTRLLVL.

J is TRBJ2-1 and V is TRBV5-1; 11 positions agree with TRBD2. Germline CDR1 SGHRS, CDR2 YFSETQ. V lost 4 bases and J lost 3; bases outside the gene matches: 12. The CDR3 runs to 18 residues. The CDR3 loop reads CASSREPIAGGSYNEQFF. The CDR3 DNA reads as TGCGCCAGCAGCAGAGAGCCTATAGCGGGGGGGAGCTACAATGAGCAGTTCTTC.

The genes are TRBV19 and TRBJ2-3; TRBD2 aligns across 8 bases. CDR3 size: 15 residues. J gave up 2 bases and V 5 bases, and 6 bases lay outside the gene matches. Germline V gene lookup returns CDR1 LNHDA and CDR2 SQIVND (reference sequence). Here the CDR3 reads CASSWAGGHTDTQYF. CDR3 DNA sequence: TGTGCCAGTAGTTGGGCGGGAGGACACACAGATACGCAGTATTTT.

This clone has just a few counts. The chain joins TRBV11-1 to TRBJ1-4; 7 bases align to TRBD1. V was pared by 5 bases and J by 5 bases, with 11 bases of the junction left unmatched. This CDR3 comprises 16 residues. Germline-derived CDR1 and CDR2 are SGHAT and FQDESV (reference sequence). The CDR3 loop reads CASSPGTVGTNEKLFF. CDR3 nucleotides: TGTGCCAGCAGCCCCGGGACAGTAGGCACGAATGAAAAACTGTTTTTT. Using reference TRBV11-1 and TRBJ1-4 for the parts outside the CDR3, the full variable domain is EAEVAQSPRYKITEKSQAVAFWCDPISGHATLYWYRQILGQGPELLVQFQDESVVDDSQLPKDRFSAERLKGVDSTLKIQPAELGDSAMYLCASSPGTVGTNEKLFFGSGTQLSVL.

The rearrangement joins TRBV7-2 to TRBJ2-7; possible D gene TRBD2, 6 bases. The CDR3 has 14 residues. The ends were cut back, 4 bases at V and 3 bases at J, with 13 bases in the middle. Germline assignment: CDR1 SGHTA and CDR2 FQGNSA. CDR3 DNA sequence: TGTGCCAGCAGCTCCGGGACTGGTTACTACGAGCAGTACTTC. Translating it yields CASSSGTGYYEQYF.

J is TRBJ2-7 and V is TRBV28; 8 bases fit TRBD2. The germline gives CDR1 MDHEN, CDR2 SYDVKM. Germline trimming cut 6 bases from V and 0 bases from J; bases unmatched to any gene: 13. The CDR3 contains 17 residues. CDR3 in DNA: TGTGCCAGCAGCCGAGACGGGGGGCTAGCGGGCTCCTACGAGCAGTACTTC. Residues: CASSRDGGLAGSYEQYF.

The rearrangement links TRBV30 to TRBJ1-3; TRBD1 might be the D (6 bases). From germline, CDR1 is GTSNPN and CDR2 SVGIG (reference sequence). The CDR3 consists of 12 residues. Trimming removed 5 bases at V and 8 bases at J, with 13 bases between. CDR3 sequence reads: CAWSGGSDTIYF. The CDR3, as DNA: TGTGCCTGGTCGGGGGGCTCGGACACCATATATTTT.

The gene calls are TRBV2 and TRBJ1-6, with no clear D. CDR3 length: 16 residues. V lost 4 bases and J 0 bases, leaving 10 bases between the germline ends. The germline V gene encodes CDR1 SNHLY and CDR2 FYNNEI. CDR3 DNA: TGTGCCAGCAGTGTAAGTGGGAGCTCCTATAATTCACCCCTCCACTTT. It is translated as CASSVSGSSYNSPLHF.

The chain carries TRBV11-3 and TRBJ2-1, with 13 bases that match TRBD2. There are 15 residues in the CDR3. Germline V lookup: CDR1 SGHNT, CDR2 YENEEA. V lost 3 bases, J lost 6 bases, and 2 bases stayed unmatched. CDR3 amino acids: CASSFGLAGVNEQFF. CDR3 coding DNA: TGTGCCAGCAGCTTTGGACTAGCGGGAGTCAATGAGCAGTTCTTC.

This clone was detected only once. CDR3 in amino acids: CASSYYRQGLYNEQFF. The DNA for the CDR3 is TGTGCCAGCAGCTACTATCGACAGGGGCTATACAATGAGCAGTTCTTC. The chain has TRBV13 and TRBJ2-1; TRBD1 matches 8 bases. The CDR3 extends over 16 amino acids. V was pared by 4 bases and J by 4 bases, with 9 bases of the junction left unmatched. From germline, CDR1 is PRHDT and CDR2 FYEKMQ (reference sequence).

The chain uses TRBV10-2 and TRBJ1-1, with 7 bases matching TRBD1. Germline V CDR1 and CDR2: WSHSY, SAAADI. The trim removed 8 bases at V and 6 bases at J, leaving 9 bases unmatched. This CDR3 comprises 13 residues. The CDR3 region has the DNA TGCGCCAGCCATGAACAGGGGAATCCTGAAGCTTTCTTT. It specifies CASHEQGNPEAFF.

The table lists this clone with a count of one. The chain carries TRBV7-9 and TRBJ2-2; 8 positions agree with TRBD2. V gave up 1 base and J gave up 4 bases; unmatched junction bases: 2. Looked up from germline, CDR1 is SEHNR and CDR2 is FQNEAQ (reference sequence). This CDR3 is 15 amino acids long. CDR3 DNA sequence: TGTGCCAGCAGCTTAGTCGCGGGGGGCACCGGGGAGCTGTTTTTT. Its protein product is CASSLVAGGTGELFF.